This is a list of T cell receptor beta chains from one sample in a study of shared clonotypes between healthy human individuals. Some clones are missing from TCRdb's copy, which holds only in-frame ones; the method was immunoSEQ multiplex PCR. The sample contains around 2.5 million clones, more than 85% of which appear only once. The sample comprised naive CD4+ T cells from PBMCs. The receptors stem from a man younger than 35 in good health. Some clones in this sample may be carry-over from other donors' samples. Each CDR3 is given with its conserved first and last residue. D genes are given only for firm matches. The size of a clone is reported for some rows only, either as once, few or many, or as a class for expanded clones.

j_gene	d_gene	abundance	v_gene	CDR3nt	CDR3aa
TRBJ1-1	-	-	TRBV19	TGTGCCAGTAGTACTTACCAGGGGAACACTGAAGCTTTCTTT	CASSTYQGNTEAFF
TRBJ1-4	-	-	TRBV5-6	TGTGCCAGCAGCGGATCCAGGGTGGGCGGTGAAAAACTGTTTTTT	CASSGSRVGGEKLFF
TRBJ2-1	TRBD2	-	TRBV11-2	TGTGCCAGCAGCTTGTTAACTAGCGGGATCTATGAGCAGTTCTTC	CASSLLTSGIYEQFF
TRBJ2-5	TRBD1	-	TRBV18	TGTGCCAGCTCACAACCGGGACAGAGAGATTCTACCCAGTACTTC	CASSQPGQRDSTQYF
TRBJ1-2	-	-	TRBV7-8	TGTGCCAGCAGCTTAGCTACCGATGGCTACACCTTC	CASSLATDGYTF
TRBJ2-1	TRBD2	-	TRBV27	TGTGCCAGCAGGTTGACTAGCGGAATCTCCTACAATGAGCAGTTCTTC	CASRLTSGISYNEQFF
TRBJ2-1	TRBD2	once	TRBV7-8	TGTGCCAGTGCCAGCGGGAGTTCCTACAATGAGCAGTTCTTC	CASASGSSYNEQFF
TRBJ2-1	TRBD2	-	TRBV2	TGTGCCAGCAGAGAGGGACTAGCGTGGTACTACAATGAGCAGTTCTTC	CASREGLAWYYNEQFF
TRBJ2-3	-	-	TRBV14	TGTGCCAGCAGCCAACGGGGCCCTCGCACAGATACGCAGTATTTT	CASSQRGPRTDTQYF
TRBJ2-7	-	-	TRBV7-2	TGTGCCAGCAGCTTAGTGGGGGCCAGCTACTACGAGCAGTACTTC	CASSLVGASYYEQYF
TRBJ2-1	TRBD2	once	TRBV2	TGTGCCAGCAGACGGACTAGCGGCTCCTACAATGAGCAGTTCTTC	CASRRTSGSYNEQFF
TRBJ1-1	-	-	TRBV5-5	TGTGCCAGCAGCTTGGGGGTACAGGGTAGAGCGGCTACGTCCGCTTTCTTT	CASSLGVQGRAATSAFF
TRBJ1-5	-	-	TRBV30	TGTGCCTGGAGTGCTATAACAGCCGTATGGCCCCAGCATTTT	CAWSAITAVWPQHF
TRBJ1-3	TRBD1	-	TRBV6-5	TGTGCCAGCAGTTACAACAGACAGGGATATGCAAACACCATATATTTT	CASSYNRQGYANTIYF
TRBJ1-5	-	-	TRBV15	TGTGCCACCAGCAGAGATCTGGGTCAGCCCCAGCATTTT	CATSRDLGQPQHF
TRBJ1-6	-	few	TRBV5-1	TGCGCCAGCAGTATGGACTTGCCGCCTGAGTCACCCCTCCACTTT	CASSMDLPPESPLHF
TRBJ2-5	TRBD2	-	TRBV5-1	TGCGCCAGCAGCTTAGGGACTAGCGGGATAGAGACCCAGTACTTC	CASSLGTSGIETQYF
TRBJ1-1	-	-	TRBV15	TGTGCCACCAGCAGAGACAATATTGGACGAGATGGGCGAGTGGCTTTCTTT	CATSRDNIGRDGRVAFF
TRBJ1-1	-	-	TRBV5-1	TGCGCCAGCAGCTTGGGGGCGCAGGGTTGGACTGAAGCTTTCTTT	CASSLGAQGWTEAFF
TRBJ1-3	-	-	TRBV9	TGTGCCAGCAGTGACCGGGCCTCCTCTGGAAACACCATATATTTT	CASSDRASSGNTIYF
TRBJ1-3	-	-	TRBV28	TGTGCCAGCAGTTTAGAAGGGACGGTCGCGAACACCATATATTTT	CASSLEGTVANTIYF
TRBJ1-2	TRBD1	-	TRBV27	TGTGCCAGCAGTTTATACTGGGGTGGAGGGGGCCTGAACTATGGCTACACCTTC	CASSLYWGGGGLNYGYTF
TRBJ1-3	-	once	TRBV30	TGTGCCTGGACCGTGAGGACCGGGGGCTCTGGAAACACCATATATTTT	CAWTVRTGGSGNTIYF
TRBJ2-1	TRBD2	-	TRBV5-1	TGCGCCAGCAGGACTAGCGGGAGAAGCAATGAGCAGTTCTTC	CASRTSGRSNEQFF
TRBJ2-3	-	-	TRBV5-1	TGCGCCAGCAGCTTGGCCGAGGGTCTCCAGCGGCCAAAAACAGATACGCAGTATTTT	CASSLAEGLQRPKTDTQYF
TRBJ2-2	-	-	TRBV19	TGTGCCAGTAGTATGGGGGTTAACACCGGGGAGCTGTTTTTT	CASSMGVNTGELFF
TRBJ2-1	-	-	TRBV7-3	TGTGCCAGCTGCCCCGGTAGGGGACTCTCCTACAATGAGCAGTTCTTC	CASCPGRGLSYNEQFF
TRBJ2-1	-	-	TRBV4-1	TGCGCCAGCAGCCAAATTCCCGGGATGGATGCGTTCTTC	CASSQIPGMDAFF
TRBJ1-5	-	few	TRBV10-3	TGTGCCATCAGTGACAGACGGGGCAATCAGCCCCAGCATTTT	CAISDRRGNQPQHF